This is a list of T cell receptor beta chains from one sample in a study of vaccination effects on CD4 cells after COVID-19. No antigen has been assigned to these receptors. Profiling relied on immunoSEQ multiplex PCR, and the TCRdb table lists in-frame clones only, not all of them. The sample lists roughly 60,000 clones, about two thirds occurring once. The sequencing used CD4+ T cells from PBMCs cultured without peptide, collected before COVID-19 vaccination. Receptors originate from a human donor who had a prior SARS-CoV-2 infection. Both conserved end residues are part of each CDR3. A D gene is named only where the DNA matches it firmly. Where a row states a size, it is once, few, many or the class of an expanded clone; other rows omit it.

D: TRBD1
V: TRBV5-6
J: TRBJ2-1
size: NA
DNA: TGTGCCAGCAGCACGGACAGGGCCCCCTACAATGAGCAGTTCTTC
CDR3: CASSTDRAPYNEQFF

D: TRBD2
V: TRBV28
J: TRBJ2-5
size: NA
DNA: TGTGCCAGCAGTTTAGGTAGCGGGGGGGCAGGAGAGACCCAGTACTTC
CDR3: CASSLGSGGAGETQYF

D: NA
V: TRBV7-3
J: TRBJ2-3
size: few
DNA: TGTGCCAGCAGCTTAGATTTTAGCACAGATACGCAGTATTTT
CDR3: CASSLDFSTDTQYF

D: NA
V: TRBV10-3
J: TRBJ1-1
size: NA
DNA: TGTGCCATCAACCTAGGGGGGGGCACTGAAGCTTTCTTT
CDR3: CAINLGGGTEAFF

D: TRBD2
V: TRBV5-6
J: TRBJ2-5
size: NA
DNA: TGTGCCAGCAGCCGGAGACTAGCGGGGGCGGAGACCCAGTACTTC
CDR3: CASSRRLAGAETQYF

D: NA
V: TRBV19
J: TRBJ1-2
size: NA
DNA: TGTGCCAGTTGGGGAGGGCCTAATGGCTACACCTTC
CDR3: CASWGGPNGYTF

D: NA
V: TRBV7-2
J: TRBJ2-7
size: NA
DNA: TGTGCCAGCAGCTTAGCGGGGGGCTACGAGCAGTACTTC
CDR3: CASSLAGGYEQYF

D: NA
V: TRBV20-1
J: TRBJ1-1
size: few
DNA: TGCAGTGCTACAGGGCCTCATGGAGCTTTCTTT
CDR3: CSATGPHGAFF

D: NA
V: TRBV7-9
J: TRBJ2-2
size: few
DNA: TGTGCCAGCAGCTTACTCCAGAGGAACACCGGGGAGCTGTTTTTT
CDR3: CASSLLQRNTGELFF

D: TRBD1
V: TRBV5-1
J: TRBJ2-5
size: NA
DNA: TGCGCCAGCAGGACAGGGCCGGGGGAGACCCAGTACTTC
CDR3: CASRTGPGETQYF

D: NA
V: TRBV6-2/TRBV6-3
J: TRBJ1-5
size: once
DNA: TGTGCCAGCAGTTACGCCAGGGAGGGGGGAAATCAGCCCCAGCATTTT
CDR3: CASSYAREGGNQPQHF

D: NA
V: TRBV7-2
J: TRBJ1-5
size: NA
DNA: TGTGCCAGCAGCTTAGGTGCGCCGGGCAATCAGCCCCAGCATTTT
CDR3: CASSLGAPGNQPQHF

D: NA
V: TRBV5-6
J: TRBJ1-2
size: few
DNA: TGTGCCAGCAGCTTGGTTAATATTTATGGCTACACCTTC
CDR3: CASSLVNIYGYTF

D: TRBD1
V: TRBV6-6
J: TRBJ2-7
size: NA
DNA: TGTGCCAGCAGTTACCGTTTACAGGGGATGGGCGAGCAGTACTTC
CDR3: CASSYRLQGMGEQYF

D: TRBD2
V: TRBV2
J: TRBJ2-3
size: NA
DNA: TGTGCCAGCAGGGGGGGGAAACAGAGCACAGATACGCAGTATTTT
CDR3: CASRGGKQSTDTQYF

D: NA
V: TRBV4-1
J: TRBJ2-3
size: NA
DNA: TGCGCCAGCAGCCAATTCCGGGCTAGCACAGATACGCAGTATTTT
CDR3: CASSQFRASTDTQYF

D: TRBD1
V: TRBV7-2
J: TRBJ1-5
size: few
DNA: TGTGCCAGCAGCCAGACAGGGGGCGATCAGCCCCAGCATTTT
CDR3: CASSQTGGDQPQHF

D: TRBD1
V: TRBV6-5
J: TRBJ1-6
size: few
DNA: TGTGCCAGCAGAACCGAGGGGGCTTCACCCCTCCACTTT
CDR3: CASRTEGASPLHF

D: NA
V: TRBV19
J: TRBJ1-2
size: once
DNA: TGTGCCACCCGAACCCGGGACCCTTTAGAGGGCTACACCTTC
CDR3: CATRTRDPLEGYTF

D: NA
V: TRBV7-3
J: TRBJ2-7
size: NA
DNA: TGTGCCAGCAGCTTAGCCTACAGGGACGAGCAGTACTTC
CDR3: CASSLAYRDEQYF

D: NA
V: TRBV19
J: TRBJ2-5
size: few
DNA: TGTGCCAGTAGTAGCGAACTTGCAATCCAGTACTTC
CDR3: CASSSELAIQYF

D: NA
V: TRBV3-1/TRBV3-2
J: TRBJ1-4
size: NA
DNA: TGTGCCAGCAGCCAAGATACAAGTAATGAAAAACTGTTTTTT
CDR3: CASSQDTSNEKLFF

D: TRBD2
V: TRBV5-6
J: TRBJ2-7
size: few
DNA: TGTGCCAGCAGCCTGGCGGGGACTAGTTCTGAGTACTTC
CDR3: CASSLAGTSSEYF

D: NA
V: TRBV6-5
J: TRBJ1-3
size: NA
DNA: TGTGCCAGCAGTTACTCGGGCAGTGGAAACACCATATATTTT
CDR3: CASSYSGSGNTIYF

D: TRBD2
V: TRBV7-2
J: TRBJ2-1
size: NA
DNA: TGTGCCAGCAGCTTTATGGCGGGGGGGCCGGGTGAGCAGTTCTTC
CDR3: CASSFMAGGPGEQFF

D: TRBD2
V: TRBV5-1
J: TRBJ2-3
size: once
DNA: TGCGCCAGCAGCTTGGGACTAGCGGGCATAACAGATACGCAGTATTTT
CDR3: CASSLGLAGITDTQYF

D: NA
V: TRBV5-4
J: TRBJ2-7
size: many
DNA: TGTGCCAGCAGCTTGGGAACAGGCGAGCAGTACTTC
CDR3: CASSLGTGEQYF

D: NA
V: TRBV7-9
J: TRBJ2-1
size: few
DNA: TGTGCCAGCAGCCAGAGGATCGGCCAACGGTACAATGAGCAGTTCTTC
CDR3: CASSQRIGQRYNEQFF

D: NA
V: TRBV18
J: TRBJ2-1
size: few
DNA: TGTGCCAGCTCACCGGGGATCGAGCAGTTCTTC
CDR3: CASSPGIEQFF

D: NA
V: TRBV4-3
J: TRBJ2-7
size: NA
DNA: TGCGCCAGCAGCCAAGATATTCCGGGCCACGGTTCGGGCGAGCAGTACTTC
CDR3: CASSQDIPGHGSGEQYF

D: TRBD1
V: TRBV18
J: TRBJ2-5
size: NA
DNA: TGTGCCAGCTCACCGGGGACAGGTGCTCTGCAAGAGACCCAGTACTTC
CDR3: CASSPGTGALQETQYF

D: NA
V: TRBV7-3
J: TRBJ2-2
size: once
DNA: TGTGCCAGCAGCCCGTCCCGAGCGCGGAACACCGGGGAGCTGTTTTTT
CDR3: CASSPSRARNTGELFF

D: TRBD1
V: TRBV3-1/TRBV3-2
J: TRBJ1-4
size: NA
DNA: TGTGCCAGCAGAAACAGGGGGGTGAGAGAAAAACTGTTTTTT
CDR3: CASRNRGVREKLFF

D: NA
V: TRBV4-1
J: TRBJ2-1
size: many
DNA: TGCGCCAGCAGCCAAGAGGTCCGGTTGGACTACAATGAGCAGTTCTTC
CDR3: CASSQEVRLDYNEQFF

D: NA
V: TRBV7-2
J: TRBJ2-3
size: NA
DNA: TGTGCCAGCAGCTTATTAGGGTTCACAGATACGCAGTATTTT
CDR3: CASSLLGFTDTQYF

D: NA
V: TRBV6-5
J: TRBJ2-5
size: few
DNA: TGTGCCAGCAGTTACTCGTTTGGGGGCGGCCAAGAGACCCAGTACTTC
CDR3: CASSYSFGGGQETQYF

D: NA
V: TRBV28
J: TRBJ1-5
size: NA
DNA: TGTGCCAGCAGCCCCAGGAGGGGCAATCAGCCCCAGCATTTT
CDR3: CASSPRRGNQPQHF

D: TRBD1
V: TRBV19
J: TRBJ2-7
size: once
DNA: TGTGCCAGTGGACAGGGGGCGGATTGGGACGAGCAGTACTTC
CDR3: CASGQGADWDEQYF

D: TRBD2
V: TRBV6-5
J: TRBJ2-1
size: few
DNA: TGTGCCAGCAGATTAGCGGGAGCCTCCTACAATGAGCAGTTCTTC
CDR3: CASRLAGASYNEQFF

D: NA
V: TRBV12-3/TRBV12-4
J: TRBJ2-1
size: NA
DNA: TGTGCCAGCACCAAGGGGAGGGGGGGTGAGCAGTTCTTC
CDR3: CASTKGRGGEQFF

D: NA
V: TRBV7-2
J: TRBJ2-3
size: NA
DNA: TGTGCCAGCAGCTCGAGCGGTCGCACAGATACGCAGTATTTT
CDR3: CASSSSGRTDTQYF

D: TRBD2
V: TRBV7-2
J: TRBJ2-1
size: NA
DNA: TGTGCCAGCAGCTCACTGACTAGCGGGGCCTCGGGGTTCTTC
CDR3: CASSSLTSGASGFF

D: NA
V: TRBV7-3
J: TRBJ2-3
size: NA
DNA: TGTGCCAGCAGCTCCCAAGGGGGACTGAGCACAGATACGCAGTATTTT
CDR3: CASSSQGGLSTDTQYF

D: NA
V: TRBV5-1
J: TRBJ2-1
size: few
DNA: TGCGCCAGCAGCCCAGACTACTCCTACAATGAGCAGTTCTTC
CDR3: CASSPDYSYNEQFF

D: NA
V: TRBV7-9
J: TRBJ2-1
size: NA
DNA: TGTGCCAGCAGCTCCGCATTATGGGGGGATGAGCAGTTCTTC
CDR3: CASSSALWGDEQFF

D: NA
V: TRBV7-8
J: TRBJ2-5
size: NA
DNA: TGTGCCAGCATCCCTCAGGAGTACCAAGAGACCCAGTACTTC
CDR3: CASIPQEYQETQYF